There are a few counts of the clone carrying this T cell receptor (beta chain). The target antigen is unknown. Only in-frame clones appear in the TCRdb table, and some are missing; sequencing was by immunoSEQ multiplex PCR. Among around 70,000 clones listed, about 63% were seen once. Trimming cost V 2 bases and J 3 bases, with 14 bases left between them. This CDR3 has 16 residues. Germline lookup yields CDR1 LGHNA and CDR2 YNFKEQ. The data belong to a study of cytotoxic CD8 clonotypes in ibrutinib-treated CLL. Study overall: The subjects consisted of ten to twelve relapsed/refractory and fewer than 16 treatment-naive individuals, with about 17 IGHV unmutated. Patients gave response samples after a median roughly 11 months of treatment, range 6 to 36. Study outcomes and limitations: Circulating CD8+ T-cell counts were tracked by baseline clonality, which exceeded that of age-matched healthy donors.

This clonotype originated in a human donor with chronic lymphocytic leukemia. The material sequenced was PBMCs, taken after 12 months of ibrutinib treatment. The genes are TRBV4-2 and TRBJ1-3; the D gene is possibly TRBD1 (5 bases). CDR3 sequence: CASSQSSPGYGNTIYF. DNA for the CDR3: TGTGCCAGCAGCCAATCCTCTCCAGGGTATGGAAACACCATATATTTT.